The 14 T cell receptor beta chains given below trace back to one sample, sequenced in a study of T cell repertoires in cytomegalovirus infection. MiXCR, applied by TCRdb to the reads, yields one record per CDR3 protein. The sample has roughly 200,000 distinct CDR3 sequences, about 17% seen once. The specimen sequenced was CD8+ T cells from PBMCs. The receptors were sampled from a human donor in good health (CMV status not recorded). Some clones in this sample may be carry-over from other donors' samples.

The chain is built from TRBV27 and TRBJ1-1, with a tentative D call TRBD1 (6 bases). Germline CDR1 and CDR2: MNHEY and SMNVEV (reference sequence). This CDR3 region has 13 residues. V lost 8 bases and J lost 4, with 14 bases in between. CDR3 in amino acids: CASGVGGVTEAFF. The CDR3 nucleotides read TGTGCCAGCGGCGTTGGGGGCGTCACTGAAGCTTTCTTT.

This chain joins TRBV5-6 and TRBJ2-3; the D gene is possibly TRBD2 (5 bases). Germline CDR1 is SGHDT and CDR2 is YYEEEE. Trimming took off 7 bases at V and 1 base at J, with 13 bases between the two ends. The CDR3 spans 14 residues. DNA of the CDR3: TGTGCCAGCCGACGACGGGGTGGCACAGATACGCAGTATTTT. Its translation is CASRRRGGTDTQYF.

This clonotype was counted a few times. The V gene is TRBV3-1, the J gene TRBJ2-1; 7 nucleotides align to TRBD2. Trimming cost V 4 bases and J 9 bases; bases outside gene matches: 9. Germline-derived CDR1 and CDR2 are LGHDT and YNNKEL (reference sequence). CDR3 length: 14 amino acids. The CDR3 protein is CASSPGRAYGEQFF. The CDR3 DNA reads TGTGCCAGCAGCCCGGGGAGGGCTTACGGTGAGCAGTTCTTC.

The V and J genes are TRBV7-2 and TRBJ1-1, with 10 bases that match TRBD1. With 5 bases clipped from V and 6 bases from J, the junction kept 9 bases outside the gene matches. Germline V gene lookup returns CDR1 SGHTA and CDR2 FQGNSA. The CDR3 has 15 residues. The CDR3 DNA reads TGTGCCAGCAGCGCGTCCGGGACAGGGGTACCTGAAGCTTTCTTT. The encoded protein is CASSASGTGVPEAFF.

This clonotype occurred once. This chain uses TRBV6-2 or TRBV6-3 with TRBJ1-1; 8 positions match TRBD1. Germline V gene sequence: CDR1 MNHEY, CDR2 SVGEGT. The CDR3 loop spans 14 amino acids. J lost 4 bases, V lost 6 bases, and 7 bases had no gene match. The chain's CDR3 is CASRTGQGSTEAFF. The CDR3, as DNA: TGTGCCAGCAGGACCGGACAGGGCAGCACTGAAGCTTTCTTT.

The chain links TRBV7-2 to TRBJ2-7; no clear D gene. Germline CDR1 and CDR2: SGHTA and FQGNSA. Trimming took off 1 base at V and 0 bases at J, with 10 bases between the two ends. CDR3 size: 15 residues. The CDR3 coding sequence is TGTGCCAGCAGCTTAGTTCAGGCGAGCTCCTACGAGCAGTACTTC. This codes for CASSLVQASSYEQYF.

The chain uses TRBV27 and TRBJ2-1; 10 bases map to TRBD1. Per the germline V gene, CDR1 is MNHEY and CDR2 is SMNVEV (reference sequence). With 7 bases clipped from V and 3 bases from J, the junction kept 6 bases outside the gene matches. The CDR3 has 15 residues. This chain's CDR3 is CASIAGTGVYNEQFF. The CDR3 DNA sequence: TGTGCCAGCATCGCCGGGACAGGGGTCTACAATGAGCAGTTCTTC.

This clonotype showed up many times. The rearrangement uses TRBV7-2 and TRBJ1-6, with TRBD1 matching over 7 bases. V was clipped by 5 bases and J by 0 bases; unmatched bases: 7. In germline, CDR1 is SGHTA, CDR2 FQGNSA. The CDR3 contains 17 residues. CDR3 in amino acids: CASSTGQPSSYNSPLHF. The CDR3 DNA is TGTGCCAGCAGCACGGGACAGCCGAGCTCCTATAATTCACCCCTCCACTTT.

Here the CDR3 DNA reads TGTGCCAGCAGTTTAGGGAGAGGACAGAGCGAGACCCAGTACTTC. It specifies CASSLGRGQSETQYF. V and J are TRBV28 and TRBJ2-5, with D maybe TRBD1 (6 bases). CDR1 and CDR2 (germline): MDHEN, SYDVKM. V shed 2 bases and J shed 5 bases, with 15 bases lying between them. This CDR3 has 15 amino acids. Filled out from reference TRBV28 and TRBJ2-5, the complete variable domain reads DVKVTQSSRYLVKRTGEKVFLECVQDMDHENMFWYRQDPGLGLRLIYFSYDVKMKEKGDIPEGYSVSREKKERFSLILESASTNQTSMYLCASSLGRGQSETQYFGPGTRLLVL.

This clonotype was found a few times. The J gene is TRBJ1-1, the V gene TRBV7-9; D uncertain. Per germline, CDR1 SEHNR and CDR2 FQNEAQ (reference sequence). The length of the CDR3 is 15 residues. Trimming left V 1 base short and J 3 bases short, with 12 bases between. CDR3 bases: TGTGCCAGCAGCTTAGGTAATCTGGGATACACTGAAGCTTTCTTT. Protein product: CASSLGNLGYTEAFF.

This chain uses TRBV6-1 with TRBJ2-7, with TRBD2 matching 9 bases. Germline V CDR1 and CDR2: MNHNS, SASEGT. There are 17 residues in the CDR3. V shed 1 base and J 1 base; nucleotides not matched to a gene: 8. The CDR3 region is CASSEEGWLAGSYEQYF. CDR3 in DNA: TGTGCCAGCAGTGAAGAGGGATGGCTAGCGGGGTCCTACGAGCAGTACTTC.

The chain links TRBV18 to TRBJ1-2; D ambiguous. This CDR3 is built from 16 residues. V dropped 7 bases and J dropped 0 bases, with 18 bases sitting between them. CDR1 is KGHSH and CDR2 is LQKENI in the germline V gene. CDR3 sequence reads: CASFPSGRNPNYGYTF. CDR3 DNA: TGTGCCAGCTTCCCGAGCGGGCGGAACCCTAACTATGGCTACACCTTC.

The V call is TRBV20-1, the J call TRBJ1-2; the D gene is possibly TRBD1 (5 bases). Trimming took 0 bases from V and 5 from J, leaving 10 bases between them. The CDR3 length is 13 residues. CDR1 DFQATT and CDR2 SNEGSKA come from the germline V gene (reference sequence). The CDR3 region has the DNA TGCAGTGCTAGAGACCGAGACAGTTATGGCTACACCTTC. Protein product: CSARDRDSYGYTF.

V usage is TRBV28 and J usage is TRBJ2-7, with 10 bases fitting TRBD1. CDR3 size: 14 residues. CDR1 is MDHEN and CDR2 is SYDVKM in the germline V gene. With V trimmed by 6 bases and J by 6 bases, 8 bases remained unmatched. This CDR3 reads CASSPPGQGSEQYF. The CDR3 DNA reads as TGTGCCAGCAGCCCTCCGGGACAGGGGAGCGAGCAGTACTTC.